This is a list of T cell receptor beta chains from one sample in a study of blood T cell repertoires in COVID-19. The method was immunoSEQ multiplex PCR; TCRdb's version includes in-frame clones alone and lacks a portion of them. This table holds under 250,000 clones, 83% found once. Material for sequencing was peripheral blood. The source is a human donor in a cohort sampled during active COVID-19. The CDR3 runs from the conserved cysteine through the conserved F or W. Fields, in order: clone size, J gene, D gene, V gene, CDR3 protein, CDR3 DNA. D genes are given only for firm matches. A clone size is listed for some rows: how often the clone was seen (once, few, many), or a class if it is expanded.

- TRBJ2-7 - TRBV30 CAWSLGGTSYEQYF TGTGCCTGGAGTTTGGGGGGAACGTCCTACGAGCAGTACTTC
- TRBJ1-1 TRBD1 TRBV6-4 CASSESGGRNTEAFF TGTGCCAGCAGTGAATCAGGGGGAAGGAACACTGAAGCTTTCTTT
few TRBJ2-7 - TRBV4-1 CASSQVGGSPYEQYF TGCGCCAGCAGCCAAGTCGGAGGGAGCCCCTACGAGCAGTACTTC
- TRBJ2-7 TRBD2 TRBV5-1 CASSLDTSGETYEQYF TGCGCCAGCAGCTTAGATACTAGCGGGGAAACCTACGAGCAGTACTTC
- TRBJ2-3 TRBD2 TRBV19 CASSPRASGGADTQYF TGTGCCAGTAGTCCTCGGGCTAGCGGGGGGGCAGATACGCAGTATTTT
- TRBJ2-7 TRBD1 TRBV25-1 CASSSLDRDYEQYF TGTGCCAGCAGTTCTCTGGACAGGGACTACGAGCAGTACTTC
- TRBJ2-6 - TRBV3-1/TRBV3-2 CASSPRRLSGANVLTF TGTGCCAGCAGCCCCCGGCGACTTTCTGGGGCCAACGTCCTGACTTTC
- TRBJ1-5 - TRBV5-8 CASRSRQDQPQHF TGTGCCAGCAGATCCCGACAAGATCAGCCCCAGCATTTT
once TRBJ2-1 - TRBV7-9 CASSLGSAGLGDEQFF TGTGCCAGCAGCTTAGGTTCGGCAGGGCTTGGTGATGAGCAGTTCTTC
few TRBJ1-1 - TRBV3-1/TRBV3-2 CASSHLGTRNTEAFF TGTGCCAGCAGCCACCTTGGGACACGTAACACTGAAGCTTTCTTT
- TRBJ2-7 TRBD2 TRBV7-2 CASSLRLAGGLNEQYF TGTGCCAGCAGCTTACGACTAGCGGGGGGGCTTAACGAGCAGTACTTC
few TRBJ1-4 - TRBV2 CASSETRVANEKLFF TGTGCCAGCAGTGAAACCAGGGTAGCTAATGAAAAACTGTTTTTT
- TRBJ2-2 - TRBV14 CASSQQALGGELFF TGTGCCAGCAGCCAACAGGCGTTGGGCGGGGAGCTGTTTTTT
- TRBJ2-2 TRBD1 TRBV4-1 CASSPAPGQGALTGELFF TGCGCCAGCAGCCCAGCCCCTGGGCAGGGGGCGCTGACCGGGGAGCTGTTTTTT
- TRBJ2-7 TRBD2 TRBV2 CASKAGGSHEQYF TGTGCCAGCAAGGCGGGAGGTTCCCACGAGCAGTACTTC
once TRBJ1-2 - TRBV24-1 CATSDTMTGGYTF TGTGCCACCAGTGATACGATGACTGGTGGCTACACCTTC
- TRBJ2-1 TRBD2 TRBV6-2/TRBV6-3 CASSFGLAGDLYNEQFF TGTGCCAGCAGCTTCGGACTAGCGGGAGATCTGTACAATGAGCAGTTCTTC
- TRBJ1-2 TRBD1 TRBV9 CASGGQGLFYGYTF TGTGCCAGCGGGGGACAGGGCCTCTTTTATGGCTACACCTTC
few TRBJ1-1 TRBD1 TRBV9 CASSVAIGQGTEAFF TGTGCCAGCAGCGTAGCCATTGGACAGGGAACTGAAGCTTTCTTT
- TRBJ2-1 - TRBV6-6 CASSPLTGNEQFF TGTGCCAGCAGTCCCCTAACCGGCAATGAGCAGTTCTTC
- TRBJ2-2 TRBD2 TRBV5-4 CASSLAGGRTGELFF TGTGCCAGCAGCTTAGCGGGAGGACGTACCGGGGAGCTGTTTTTT
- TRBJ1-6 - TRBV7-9 CASSSPPGDSPLHF TGTGCCAGCAGTTCACCACCGGGGGATTCACCCCTCCACTTT
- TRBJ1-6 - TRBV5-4 CASSPRTEDRPLHF TGTGCCAGCAGCCCCCGGACAGAGGATAGACCCCTCCACTTT
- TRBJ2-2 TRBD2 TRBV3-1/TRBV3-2 CASSQGGAGGPSGTGELFF TGTGCCAGCAGCCAAGGGGGAGCGGGAGGGCCCTCGGGCACCGGGGAGCTGTTTTTT
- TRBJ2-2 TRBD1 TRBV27 CASSHQVSRGLTGELFF TGTGCCAGCAGCCATCAAGTGTCGAGGGGGCTCACCGGGGAGCTGTTTTTT
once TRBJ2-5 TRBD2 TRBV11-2 CASSLALTSGSGETQYF TGTGCCAGCAGCTTAGCGTTAACTAGCGGGAGTGGGGAGACCCAGTACTTC
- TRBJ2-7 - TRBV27 CASSLATRDRQYF TGTGCCAGCAGTTTGGCGACTAGGGATCGGCAGTACTTC
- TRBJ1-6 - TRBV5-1 CASSLRTDNSPLHF TGCGCCAGCAGCTTGAGGACAGATAATTCACCCCTCCACTTT
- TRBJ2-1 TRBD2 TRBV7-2 CASSLTPQAGAGNEQFF TGTGCCAGCAGCTTAACCCCGCAGGCGGGAGCAGGAAATGAGCAGTTCTTC
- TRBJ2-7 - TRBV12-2 CASRLSSPEQYF TGTGCAAGTCGCCTCTCGAGCCCCGAGCAGTACTTC
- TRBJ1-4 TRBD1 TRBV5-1 CASSLDGTAHEKLFF TGCGCCAGCAGCTTGGATGGGACAGCTCATGAAAAACTGTTTTTT
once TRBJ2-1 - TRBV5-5 CASSLGWAINEQFF TGTGCCAGCAGCTTGGGTTGGGCCATCAATGAGCAGTTCTTC
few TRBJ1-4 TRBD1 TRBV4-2 CASSFGQEDEKLFF TGTGCCAGCAGCTTTGGACAGGAGGATGAAAAACTGTTTTTT
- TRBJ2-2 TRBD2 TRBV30 CAWSSSGMNTGELFF TGTGCCTGGAGTTCTAGCGGGATGAACACCGGGGAGCTGTTTTTT
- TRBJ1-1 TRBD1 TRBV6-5 CASSPDRGGYTEAFF TGTGCCAGCAGTCCGGACAGGGGAGGGTACACTGAAGCTTTCTTT
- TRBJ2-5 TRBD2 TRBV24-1 CATSDQISGRVETQYF TGTGCCACCAGTGATCAAATCAGCGGGAGGGTAGAGACCCAGTACTTC